These T cell receptor beta chains were read from a single sample in a study of T cell responses to AZD1222 COVID-19 vaccine. Clones were read by immunoSEQ multiplex PCR, and TCRdb kept only the in-frame ones, dropping some. The sample consists of 150,000 to 200,000 clones, almost 95% of them appearing once. Here the sequenced sample was peripheral blood, taken on day 0 of AZD1222 vaccination. These receptors were obtained from an adult in good health. The CDR3 runs from the conserved cysteine through the conserved F or W.

V,CDR3
TRBV3-1/TRBV3-2,CASSQAPEGTEAFF
TRBV12-3/TRBV12-4,CASTHRGIPEAFF
TRBV28,CASTGQGAPENTEAFF
TRBV28,CASMEGNTGELFF
TRBV3-1/TRBV3-2,CASSQDLRGGAKQETQYF
TRBV6-4,CASSEGASTEAFF
TRBV10-3,CAISAIQGLKSGNTIYF
TRBV4-1,CASSQDSGGAGNTIYF
TRBV19,CASKSGMNTEAFF
TRBV5-1,CASSFDRSYEQYF
TRBV30,CAWSTGTSGEQYF
TRBV6-2/TRBV6-3,CASSYSGLTGDEQYF
TRBV7-2,CASSLVWGADSGYTF
TRBV10-3,CAITPGQDYGYTF
TRBV13,CASSSPGAGYGYTF
TRBV2,CASSASTWPDTEAFF
TRBV14,CASSQNRGLADTQYF
TRBV4-2,CASSQEPGGGETQYF
TRBV3-1/TRBV3-2,CASSGTGDWVNYGYTF
TRBV27,CATQGTGELFF
TRBV27,CASNRVFRADVDLTWETQYF
TRBV7-8,CASSLGFTEAFF
TRBV29-1,CSVAQAASTDTQYF
TRBV13,CASSLGSDSGNTIYF